This TCR beta chain came from a study of Graves' ophthalmopathy and Graves' hyperthyroidism. Germline V CDR1 and CDR2: SNHLY, FYNNEI. The ends were cut back, 4 bases at V and 6 bases at J, with 10 bases in the middle. The CDR3 has 13 amino acids. Using RNA transcripts, the TCR beta CDR3 regions were amplified. After a first-round RT-PCR with HTBI primers, a second-round multiplex PCR was run. Each CDR3 protein gets one entry after TCRdb re-called the multiplex PCR reads with MiXCR. The sample shows a few hundred thousand distinct CDR3 sequences, just under 40% of them seen only once. Diagnostic conclusions were grounded in clinical symptoms, serum thyroxine, TRAb, thyroid ultrasound and orbital computed tomography.

The sequenced material came from peripheral blood or thyroid tissue (not recorded which). The V gene is TRBV2, the J gene TRBJ2-1; the D call may be TRBD1 or TRBD2 (5 bases each). This clonotype was sampled from an adult man with Graves' hyperthyroidism. CDR3 sequence reads: CASSGDPPNEQFF. The CDR3 DNA reads TGTGCCAGCAGTGGGGACCCACCCAATGAGCAGTTCTTC.